In this sample, the clone carrying this T cell receptor (beta chain) turned up once. Trimming shortened V by 1 base and J by 3 bases, and 10 bases separated the two germline ends. Germline lookup yields CDR1 SGHRS and CDR2 YFSETQ. CDR3 length: 14 residues. This sample was taken from a study of blood T cell repertoires in COVID-19. The age range of participants was 18 to 89 years, with residence in about two dozen US areas. Researchers sorted participants into cohorts using their self-reported clinical history. Donors in Cohort 3 counted as recovered after two negative PCRs, clearance, or symptom resolution. Authors' analysis steps: Scientists estimated how many nucleated cells there were by amplifying reference gene primers. Clones were read by immunoSEQ multiplex PCR, and TCRdb kept only the in-frame ones, dropping some. V and J calls and clone size are given by that table; D and trimming were obtained from the DNA. The sample holds 310,000 or so clones, 80% to 95% seen once.

What was sequenced was PBMCs or T cells enriched from blood (not recorded which). The V call is TRBV5-1, the J call TRBJ2-5; D is unclear. The TCR was taken from a woman aged 25 to 39 who had recovered from COVID-19. The CDR3 DNA follows: TGCGCCAGCAGCTTGACGGCAGGCGAAGAGACCCAGTACTTC. Protein: CASSLTAGEETQYF.